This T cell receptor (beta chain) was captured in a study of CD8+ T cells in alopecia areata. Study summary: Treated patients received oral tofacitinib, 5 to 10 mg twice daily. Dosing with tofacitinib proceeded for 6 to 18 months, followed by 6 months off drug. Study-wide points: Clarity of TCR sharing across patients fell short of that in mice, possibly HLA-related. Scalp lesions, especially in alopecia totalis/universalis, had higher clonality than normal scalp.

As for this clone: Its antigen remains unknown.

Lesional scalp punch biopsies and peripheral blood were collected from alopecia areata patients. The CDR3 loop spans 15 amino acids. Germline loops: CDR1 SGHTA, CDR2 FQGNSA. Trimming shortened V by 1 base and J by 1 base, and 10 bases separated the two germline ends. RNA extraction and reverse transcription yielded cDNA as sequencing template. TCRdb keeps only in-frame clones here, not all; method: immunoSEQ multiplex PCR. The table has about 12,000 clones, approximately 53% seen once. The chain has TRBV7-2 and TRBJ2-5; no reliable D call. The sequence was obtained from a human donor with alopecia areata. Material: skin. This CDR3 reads CASSLGTVRQETQYF. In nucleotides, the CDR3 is TGTGCCAGCAGCTTAGGGACGGTCCGCCAAGAGACCCAGTACTTC.